This TCR beta chain derives from a study of read filtering for tumor transcriptome and immune sequencing. Across the whole study: R-ISS stage counts were eight or nine for I, more than 15 for II, 7 for III. Whole-study results and caveats: Single-read clonotypes: roughly four fifths of IR-seq clonotypes (around 3.5% of reads), more than 70% of RNA-seq clonotypes (44.6% of reads). Sorted CD138-negative bone marrow cells were not purified T cells.

This CDR3 has 14 residues. Germline assignment: CDR1 MNHEY and CDR2 SVGEGT. V was cut by 2 bases and J by 3 bases, with 10 bases left in between. This library used 300 to 450 ng RNA and molecular barcoded adaptors spanning alpha/delta and beta/gamma chains. TCRdb re-called the reads through MiXCR, storing one row per CDR3 protein. This sample carries approximately 90,000 distinct CDR3 sequences, more than 9% of them seen once, and the ten largest clones take 14% to 15%. This clonotype came up many times. Its antigen is unidentified. This clonotype originated in a donor at least 40 years old with multiple myeloma. This chain uses TRBV6-2 or TRBV6-3 with TRBJ1-1; D is perhaps TRBD1 (5 bases). The sequenced material came from a population of CD138-negative cells sorted from bone marrow. The CDR3 DNA reads as TGTGCCAGCAGTTACACCCGGGGGGACACTGAAGCTTTCTTT. Translated: CASSYTRGDTEAFF.